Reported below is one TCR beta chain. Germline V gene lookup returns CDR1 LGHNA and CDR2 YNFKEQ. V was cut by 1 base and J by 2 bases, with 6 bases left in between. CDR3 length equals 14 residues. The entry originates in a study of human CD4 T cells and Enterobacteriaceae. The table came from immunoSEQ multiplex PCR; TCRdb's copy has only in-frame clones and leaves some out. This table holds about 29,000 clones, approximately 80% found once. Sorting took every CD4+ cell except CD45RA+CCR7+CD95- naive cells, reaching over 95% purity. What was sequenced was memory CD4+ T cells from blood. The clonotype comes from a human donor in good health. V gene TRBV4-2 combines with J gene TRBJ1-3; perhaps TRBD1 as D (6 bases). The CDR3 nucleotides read TGTGCCAGCAGCCAAGGGACAGCTGGAAACACCATATATTTT. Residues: CASSQGTAGNTIYF.